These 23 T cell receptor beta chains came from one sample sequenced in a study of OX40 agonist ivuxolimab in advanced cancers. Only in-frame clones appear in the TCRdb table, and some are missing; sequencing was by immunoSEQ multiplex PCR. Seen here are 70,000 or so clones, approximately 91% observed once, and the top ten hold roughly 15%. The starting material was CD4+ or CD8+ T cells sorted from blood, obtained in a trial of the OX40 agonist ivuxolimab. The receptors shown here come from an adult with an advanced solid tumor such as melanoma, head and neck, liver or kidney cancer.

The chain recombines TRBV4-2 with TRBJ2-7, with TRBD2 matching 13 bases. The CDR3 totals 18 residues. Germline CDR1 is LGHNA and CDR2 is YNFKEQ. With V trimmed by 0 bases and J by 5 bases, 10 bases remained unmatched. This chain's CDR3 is CASSQDTSGRAFLDEQYF. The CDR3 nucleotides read TGTGCCAGCAGCCAAGATACTAGCGGGAGGGCCTTCTTAGACGAGCAGTACTTC.

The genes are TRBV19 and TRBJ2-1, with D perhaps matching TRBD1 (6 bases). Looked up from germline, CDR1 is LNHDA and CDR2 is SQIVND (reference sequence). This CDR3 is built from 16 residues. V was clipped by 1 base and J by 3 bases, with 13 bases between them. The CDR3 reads CASSIAQGFDYNEQFF. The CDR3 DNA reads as TGTGCCAGTAGTATAGCACAGGGCTTCGACTACAATGAGCAGTTCTTC. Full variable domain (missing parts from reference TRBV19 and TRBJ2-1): DGGITQSPKYLFRKEGQNVTLSCEQNLNHDAMYWYRQDPGQGLRLIYYSQIVNDFQKGDIAEGYSVSREKKESFPLTVTSAQKNPTAFYLCASSIAQGFDYNEQFFGPGTRLTVL.

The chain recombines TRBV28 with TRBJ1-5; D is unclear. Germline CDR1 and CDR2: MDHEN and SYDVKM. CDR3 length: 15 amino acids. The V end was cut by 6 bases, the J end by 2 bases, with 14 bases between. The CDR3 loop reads CASSPQRSGNQPQHF. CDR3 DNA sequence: TGTGCCAGCAGCCCTCAGCGAAGTGGCAATCAGCCCCAGCATTTT.

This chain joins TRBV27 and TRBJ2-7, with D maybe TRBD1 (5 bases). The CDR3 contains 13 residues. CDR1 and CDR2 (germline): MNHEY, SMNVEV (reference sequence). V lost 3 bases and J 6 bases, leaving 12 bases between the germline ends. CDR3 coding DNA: TGTGCCAGCAGTTTGGCAGGGTCGCGCGAGCAGTACTTC. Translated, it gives CASSLAGSREQYF.

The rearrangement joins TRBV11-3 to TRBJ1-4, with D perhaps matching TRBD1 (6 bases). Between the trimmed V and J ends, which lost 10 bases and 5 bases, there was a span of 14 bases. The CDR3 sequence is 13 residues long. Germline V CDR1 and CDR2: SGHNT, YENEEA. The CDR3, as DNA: TGTGCCATCACAGGGAGAGGGAATGAAAAACTGTTTTTT. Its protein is CAITGRGNEKLFF. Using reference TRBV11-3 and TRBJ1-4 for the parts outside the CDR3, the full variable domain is EAGVVQSPRYKIIEKKQPVAFWCNPISGHNTLYWYLQNLGQGPELLIRYENEEAVDDSQLPKDRFSAERLKGVDSTLKIQPAELGDSAVYLCAITGRGNEKLFFGSGTQLSVL.

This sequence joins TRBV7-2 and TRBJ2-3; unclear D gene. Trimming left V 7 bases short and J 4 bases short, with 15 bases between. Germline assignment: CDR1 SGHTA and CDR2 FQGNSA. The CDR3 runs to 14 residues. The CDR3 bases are TGTGCCAGCAACCCCCCAACCGGAGCAGATACGCAGTATTTT. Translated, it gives CASNPPTGADTQYF.

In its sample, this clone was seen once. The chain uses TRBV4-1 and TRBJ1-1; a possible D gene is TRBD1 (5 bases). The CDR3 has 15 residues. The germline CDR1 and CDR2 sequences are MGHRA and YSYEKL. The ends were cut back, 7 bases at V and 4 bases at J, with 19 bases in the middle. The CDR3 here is CASKLQVGQGTEAFF. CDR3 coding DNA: TGCGCCAGCAAGCTTCAGGTGGGGCAGGGCACTGAAGCTTTCTTT.

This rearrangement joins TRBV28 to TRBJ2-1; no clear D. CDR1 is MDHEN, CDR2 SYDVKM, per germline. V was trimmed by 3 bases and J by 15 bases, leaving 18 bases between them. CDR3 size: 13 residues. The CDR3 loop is CASSFRPTMSMFF. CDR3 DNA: TGTGCCAGCAGTTTCCGGCCCACAATGAGCATGTTCTTC.

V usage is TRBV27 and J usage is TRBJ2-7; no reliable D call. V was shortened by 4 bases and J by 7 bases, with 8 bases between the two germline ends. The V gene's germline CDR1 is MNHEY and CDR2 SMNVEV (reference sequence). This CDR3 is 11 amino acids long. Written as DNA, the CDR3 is TGTGCCAGCAGTTCCTACGAAGAGCAGTACTTC. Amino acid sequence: CASSSYEEQYF.

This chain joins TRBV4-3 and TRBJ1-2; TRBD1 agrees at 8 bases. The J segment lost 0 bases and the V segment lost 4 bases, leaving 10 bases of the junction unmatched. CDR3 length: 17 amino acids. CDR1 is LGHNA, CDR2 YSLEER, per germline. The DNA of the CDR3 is TGCGCCAGCAGCCCAGGGACAGGCAAACAAACTAACTATGGCTACACCTTC. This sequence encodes CASSPGTGKQTNYGYTF.

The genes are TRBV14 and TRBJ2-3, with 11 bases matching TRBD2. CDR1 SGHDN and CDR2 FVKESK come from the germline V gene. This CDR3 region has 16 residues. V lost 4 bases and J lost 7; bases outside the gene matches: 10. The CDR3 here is CASSPNLSGRAHTQYF. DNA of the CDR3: TGTGCCAGCAGCCCAAATCTTAGCGGGAGGGCACATACGCAGTATTTT.

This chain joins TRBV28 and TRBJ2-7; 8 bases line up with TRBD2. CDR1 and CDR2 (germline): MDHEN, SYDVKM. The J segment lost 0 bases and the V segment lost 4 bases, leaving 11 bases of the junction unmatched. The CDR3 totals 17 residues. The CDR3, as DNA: TGTGCCAGCAGTTCGACCTTACGGCTAGCGGGCTCCTACGAGCAGTACTTC. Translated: CASSSTLRLAGSYEQYF.

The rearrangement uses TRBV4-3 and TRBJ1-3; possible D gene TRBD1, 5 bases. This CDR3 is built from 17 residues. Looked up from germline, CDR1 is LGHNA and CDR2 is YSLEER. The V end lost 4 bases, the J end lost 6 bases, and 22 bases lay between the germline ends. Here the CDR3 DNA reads TGCGCCAGCAGCCCGCTCCCTGAGCAGGGACGTGCAAACACCATATATTTT. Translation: CASSPLPEQGRANTIYF.

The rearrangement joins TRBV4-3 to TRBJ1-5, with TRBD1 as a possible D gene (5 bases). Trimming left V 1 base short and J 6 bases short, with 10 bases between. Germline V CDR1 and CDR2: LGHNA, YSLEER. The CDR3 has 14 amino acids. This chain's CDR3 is CASSQGQGSQPQHF. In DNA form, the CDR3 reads TGCGCCAGCAGCCAAGGCCAGGGTTCTCAGCCCCAGCATTTT.

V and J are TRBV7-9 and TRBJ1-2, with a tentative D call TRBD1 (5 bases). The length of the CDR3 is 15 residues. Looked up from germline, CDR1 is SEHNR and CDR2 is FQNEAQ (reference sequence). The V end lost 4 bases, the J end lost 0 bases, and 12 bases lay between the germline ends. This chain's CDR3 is CASSSGTGANYGYTF. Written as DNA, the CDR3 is TGTGCCAGCAGCTCGGGGACTGGAGCTAACTATGGCTACACCTTC.

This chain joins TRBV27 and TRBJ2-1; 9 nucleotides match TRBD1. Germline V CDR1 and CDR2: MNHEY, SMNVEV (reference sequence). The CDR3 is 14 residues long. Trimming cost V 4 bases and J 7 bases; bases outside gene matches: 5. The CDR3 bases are TGTGCCAGCAGTTACCGACAGGGGGATAATGAGCAGTTCTTC. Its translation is CASSYRQGDNEQFF.

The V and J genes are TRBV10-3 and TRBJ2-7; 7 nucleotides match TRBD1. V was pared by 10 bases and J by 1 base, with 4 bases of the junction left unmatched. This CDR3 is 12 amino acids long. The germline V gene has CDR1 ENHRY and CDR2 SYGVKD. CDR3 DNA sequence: TGTGCCACATGGACAGGATCCTACGAGCAGTACTTC. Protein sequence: CATWTGSYEQYF.

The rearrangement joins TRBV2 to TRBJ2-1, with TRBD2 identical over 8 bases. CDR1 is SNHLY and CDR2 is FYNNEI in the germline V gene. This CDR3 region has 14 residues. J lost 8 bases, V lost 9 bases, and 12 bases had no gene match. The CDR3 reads CASSGTSVVDEQFF. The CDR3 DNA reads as TGTGCCAGTTCCGGGACTAGTGTCGTAGATGAGCAGTTCTTC.

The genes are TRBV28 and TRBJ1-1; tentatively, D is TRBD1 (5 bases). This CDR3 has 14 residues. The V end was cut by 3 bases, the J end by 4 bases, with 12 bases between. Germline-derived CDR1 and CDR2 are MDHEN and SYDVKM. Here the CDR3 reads CASSFEGPGTEAFF. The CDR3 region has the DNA TGTGCCAGCAGTTTCGAGGGGCCGGGCACTGAAGCTTTCTTT.

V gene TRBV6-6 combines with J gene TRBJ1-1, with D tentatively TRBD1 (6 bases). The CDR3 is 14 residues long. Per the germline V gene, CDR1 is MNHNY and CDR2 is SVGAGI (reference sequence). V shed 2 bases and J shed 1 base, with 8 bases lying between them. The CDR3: CASSYLQGNTEAFF. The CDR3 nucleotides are TGTGCCAGCAGTTACCTACAGGGGAACACTGAAGCTTTCTTT.

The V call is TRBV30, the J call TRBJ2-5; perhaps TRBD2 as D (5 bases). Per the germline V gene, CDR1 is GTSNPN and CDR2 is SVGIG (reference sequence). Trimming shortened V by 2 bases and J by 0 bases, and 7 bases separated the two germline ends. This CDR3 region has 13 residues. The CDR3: CAWSRGNQETQYF. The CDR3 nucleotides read TGTGCCTGGAGTCGGGGTAACCAAGAGACCCAGTACTTC. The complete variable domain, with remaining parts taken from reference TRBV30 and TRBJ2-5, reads SQTIHQWPATLVQPVGSPLSLECTVEGTSNPNLYWYRQAAGRGLQLLFYSVGIGQISSEVPQNLSASRPQDRQFILSSKKLLLSDSGFYLCAWSRGNQETQYFGPGTRLLVL.

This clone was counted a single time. As DNA, the CDR3 is TGTGCCAGCAGTTTCAACCCCAGCGGTACGCAGTATTTT. Its translation is CASSFNPSGTQYF. This chain joins TRBV27 and TRBJ2-3; TRBD2 might be the D (5 bases). The V end lost 3 bases, the J end lost 8 bases, and 12 bases lay between the germline ends. CDR1 and CDR2 from the germline V gene are MNHEY and SMNVEV (reference sequence). The CDR3 is 13 amino acids.

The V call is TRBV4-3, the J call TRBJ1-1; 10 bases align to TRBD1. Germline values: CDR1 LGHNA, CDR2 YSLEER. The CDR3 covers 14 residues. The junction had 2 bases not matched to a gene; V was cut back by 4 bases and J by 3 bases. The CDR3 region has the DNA TGCGCCAGCAGCCTGGACAGGGGGGACACTGAAGCTTTCTTT. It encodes CASSLDRGDTEAFF.